This T cell receptor beta chain was captured by sequencing in a study of OX40 agonist ivuxolimab in advanced cancers. In the study overall: Three partial responders included one hepatocellular carcinoma patient and two cutaneous melanoma patients.

The CDR3 spans 14 residues. CDR1 is SGHAT and CDR2 is FQNNGV in the germline V gene. V was trimmed by 1 base and J by 7 bases, leaving 14 bases between them. Repertoires were generated with immunoSEQ multiplex PCR, while TCRdb's copy carries only in-frame clones and drops some. Altogether 50,000 to 70,000 clones are present, 75% to 90% being singletons, with the ten largest covering 13% to 15%. The TCR comes from an adult with an advanced solid tumor such as melanoma, head and neck, liver or kidney cancer. This material consisted of CD4+ or CD8+ T cells sorted from blood, taken in a trial of the OX40 agonist ivuxolimab. The chain recombines TRBV11-2 with TRBJ2-7, with TRBD2 as a possible D gene (6 bases). The CDR3 here is CASSLGGAGREQYF. CDR3 nucleotides: TGTGCCAGCAGCTTAGGGGGCGCGGGACGGGAGCAGTACTTC.